Detailed here is one T cell receptor beta chain. The repertoire was sequenced with immunoSEQ multiplex PCR; TCRdb's copy has only in-frame clones and lacks some. Here the sample spans more than 100,000 clones, more than 70% being singletons. This entry comes from a study of blood T cell repertoires in COVID-19. V was pared by 5 bases and J by 4 bases, with 14 bases between. The CDR3 covers 15 residues. Germline V gene lookup returns CDR1 LNHNV and CDR2 YYDKDF (reference sequence). This clonotype was sampled from a man between 60 and 75 years old with acute or convalescent COVID-19. The chain carries TRBV15 and TRBJ2-2, with D perhaps TRBD1 (5 bases). Input material: peripheral blood. Here the CDR3 DNA reads TGTGCCACCAGCGCTTCAGGGCGGAGCACCGGGGAGCTGTTTTTT. Translation: CATSASGRSTGELFF.